Listed here are 22 T cell receptor beta chains from one sample, sequenced in a study of Ad26.COV2.S vaccination and SARS-CoV-2 variants. Treatment of the sample: about 20 received Ad26.COV2.S at low or high dose, single or two shots; about 5 received placebo; per-sample allocation not given. Repertoires come from day 63 after the first vaccine or placebo injection. Sequenced by immunoSEQ multiplex PCR; TCRdb stores in-frame clones only, minus some. The profile covers 410,000 or so clones, with 80% to 95% appearing a single time and 12% taken by the ten largest. The sequencing used peripheral blood, collected in a trial of Ad26.COV2.S vaccine versus placebo. All receptors come from a person between 18 and 65 years old who received the Ad26.COV2.S COVID-19 vaccine or a placebo.

The gene calls are TRBV27 and TRBJ1-1; no firm D call. Germline V gives CDR1 MNHEY, CDR2 SMNVEV (reference sequence). The CDR3 loop spans 14 amino acids. The germline V and J ends were trimmed by 3 bases and 3 bases, with 11 bases remaining between them. The CDR3 is CASSLLGVDTEAFF. CDR3 DNA sequence: TGTGCCAGCAGTTTGCTCGGGGTTGACACTGAAGCTTTCTTT.

The V gene is TRBV7-2, the J gene TRBJ1-2, with 7 bases lining up with TRBD1. The germline gives CDR1 SGHTA, CDR2 FQGNSA. With 6 bases clipped from V and 6 bases from J, the junction kept 10 bases outside the gene matches. CDR3 length: 14 amino acids. CDR3 sequence (DNA): TGTGCCAGCAGTTCTTATGTGACAGGGAATGGCTACACCTTC. Translation gives CASSSYVTGNGYTF.

Concerning this clone: Other DNA sequences in this specimen translate into the identical CDR3. V usage is TRBV4-2 and J usage is TRBJ2-7; D uncertain. V was trimmed by 0 bases and J by 0 bases, leaving 9 bases between them. The CDR3 totals 15 residues. Per germline, CDR1 LGHNA and CDR2 YNFKEQ. CDR3 sequence: CASSQDVASSYEQYF. DNA of the CDR3: TGTGCCAGCAGCCAAGACGTCGCTAGCTCCTACGAGCAGTACTTC.

This rearrangement joins TRBV6-5 to TRBJ1-6, with no clear D. V lost 0 bases and J lost 9, with 9 bases in between. Looked up from germline, CDR1 is MNHEY and CDR2 is SVGAGI. This CDR3 has 14 residues. The CDR3 sequence: CASSYSIIGSPLHF. CDR3 DNA sequence: TGTGCCAGCAGTTACTCGATTATCGGTTCACCCCTCCACTTT.

The chain combines TRBV30 with TRBJ2-1, with 11 bases identical to TRBD2. Trimming removed 4 bases from V and 9 bases from J; junction bases left unmatched: 5. Per germline, CDR1 GTSNPN and CDR2 SVGIG (reference sequence). The CDR3 loop spans 13 amino acids. CDR3 sequence (DNA): TGTGCCTGGACTACTAGCGGGAGTGGTGAGCAGTTCTTC. Protein sequence: CAWTTSGSGEQFF.

This rearrangement joins TRBV5-1 to TRBJ2-7, with D perhaps TRBD1 (6 bases). The V end was cut by 7 bases, the J end by 1 base, with 9 bases between. The CDR3 contains 12 residues. In germline, CDR1 is SGHRS, CDR2 YFSETQ. CDR3 nucleotides: TGCGCCAGCCAGGGGCCTTCCTACGAGCAGTACTTC. The encoded protein is CASQGPSYEQYF. Drawing the rest from reference TRBV5-1 and TRBJ2-7, the complete variable domain is KAGVTQTPRYLIKTRGQQVTLSCSPISGHRSVSWYQQTPGQGLQFLFEYFSETQRNKGNFPGRFSGRQFSNSRSEMNVSTLELGDSALYLCASQGPSYEQYFGPGTRLTVT.

The chain couples TRBV18 to TRBJ2-7; TRBD1 agrees at 12 bases. This CDR3 is 15 amino acids long. J was trimmed by 4 bases and V by 5 bases; bases with no gene match: 6. Looked up from germline, CDR1 is KGHSH and CDR2 is LQKENI. In DNA form, the CDR3 reads TGTGCCAGCTCATCCGGGACAGGGGGCACTTACGAGCAGTACTTC. Translated, it gives CASSSGTGGTYEQYF.

This clone showed up just a few times. The same CDR3 also results from other DNA sequences found in this sample. V and J are TRBV11-2 and TRBJ1-4; TRBD1 agrees at 8 bases. Germline V gene data show CDR1 as SGHAT and CDR2 as FQNNGV. There are 14 residues in the CDR3. With V trimmed by 1 base and J by 8 bases, 3 bases remained unmatched. The CDR3 sequence is CASSLAPGGEKLFF. CDR3 DNA sequence: TGTGCCAGCAGCTTAGCCCCAGGGGGCGAAAAACTGTTTTTT.

The chain joins TRBV28 to TRBJ1-4, with 7 nucleotides matching TRBD1. With 6 bases clipped from V and 8 bases from J, the junction kept 9 bases outside the gene matches. The CDR3 totals 14 residues. CDR1 and CDR2 from the germline V gene are MDHEN and SYDVKM. The CDR3 DNA follows: TGTGCCAGCAGACCGGACAGGAGACGGGAAAAACTGTTTTTT. Protein sequence: CASRPDRRREKLFF.

The chain employs TRBV27 and TRBJ2-7; 7 bases are a match to TRBD2. The CDR3 is 16 amino acids. J lost 2 bases, V lost 0 bases, and 7 bases had no gene match. Germline V lookup: CDR1 MNHEY, CDR2 SMNVEV (reference sequence). CDR3 amino acids: CASSLSRASGAYEQYF. As DNA, the CDR3 is TGTGCCAGCAGTTTATCCCGGGCTAGCGGAGCCTACGAGCAGTACTTC.

The V call is TRBV21-1, the J call TRBJ2-7; no check of the table's D call, TRBD2, against the DNA was made. TRBV21-1 is noted as a pseudogene. The CDR3 has 17 residues. CDR3 DNA: TGTGCCAGCAGCAAAGGGACTAGCGGGATGGGGGCCTACGAGCAGTACTTC. As protein: CASSKGTSGMGAYEQYF.

For the CDR3, the DNA is TGTGCCAGTAATGACGGACAGGGCACCGGGGAGCTGTTTTTT. Amino acid sequence: CASNDGQGTGELFF. The V and J genes are TRBV19 and TRBJ2-2, with TRBD1 identical over 8 bases. Germline CDR1 LNHDA, CDR2 SQIVND (reference sequence). V lost 7 bases, J lost 4 bases, and 5 bases stayed unmatched. The CDR3 is 14 amino acids.

Turning to this clone: The same CDR3 also results from other DNA sequences found in this sample. The chain carries TRBV11-2 and TRBJ2-7; D not certain. Trimming cost V 1 base and J 6 bases, with 7 bases left between them. Germline CDR1 and CDR2: SGHAT and FQNNGV. The CDR3 is 12 residues long. In DNA form, the CDR3 reads TGTGCCAGCAGCTTAGGACGTGGCGAGCAGTACTTC. It is translated as CASSLGRGEQYF.

Concerning this clone itself: Other nucleotide sequences from this sample produce the same CDR3. V usage is TRBV27 and J usage is TRBJ2-7; 7 bases line up with TRBD1. This CDR3 contains 13 residues. The germline gives CDR1 MNHEY, CDR2 SMNVEV (reference sequence). V lost 3 bases and J lost 1; bases outside the gene matches: 0. CDR3 sequence reads: CASSLTGSYEQYF. As DNA, the CDR3 is TGTGCCAGCAGTTTGACAGGGTCCTACGAGCAGTACTTC.

This clone was detected only once. This chain connects TRBV19 to TRBJ2-1; 7 bases align to TRBD2. The CDR3 is made up of 16 amino acids. Per germline, CDR1 LNHDA and CDR2 SQIVND (reference sequence). Germline trimming cut 2 bases from V and 0 bases from J; bases unmatched to any gene: 4. CDR3 in DNA: TGTGCCAGTAGTATATCCAGCGGGATCTCCTACAATGAGCAGTTCTTC. Protein: CASSISSGISYNEQFF.

The J gene is TRBJ2-1, the V gene TRBV7-9, with TRBD2 as a possible D gene (5 bases). The CDR3 is 14 residues long. The ends were cut back, 5 bases at V and 2 bases at J, with 10 bases in the middle. CDR1 SEHNR and CDR2 FQNEAQ come from the germline V gene (reference sequence). CDR3 amino acids: CASSPGVAYNEQFF. CDR3 bases: TGTGCCAGCAGCCCCGGGGTGGCCTACAATGAGCAGTTCTTC.

CDR3 protein: CASSLAVSYNEQFF. CDR3 nucleotide sequence: TGTGCCAGCAGCCTCGCGGTCTCCTACAATGAGCAGTTCTTC. V is TRBV3-1 (or the pseudogene TRBV3-2) and J is TRBJ2-1; D is undetermined. Germline V gene sequence: CDR1 LGHDT, CDR2 YNNKEL (reference sequence). The CDR3 is 14 residues long. Trimming shortened V by 4 bases and J by 0 bases, and 7 bases separated the two germline ends.

The chain employs TRBV20-1 and TRBJ2-7, with unresolved D. The germline gives CDR1 DFQATT, CDR2 SNEGSKA (reference sequence). The CDR3 loop spans 11 amino acids. V lost 6 bases, J lost 1 base, and 7 bases lay in between. This CDR3 reads CSAALSYEQYF. The CDR3 nucleotides are TGCAGTGCCGCACTTTCCTACGAGCAGTACTTC.

This chain joins TRBV11-2 and TRBJ2-1; D is unclear. In germline, CDR1 is SGHAT, CDR2 FQNNGV. CDR3 size: 14 residues. The V end lost 6 bases, the J end lost 5 bases, and 14 bases lay between the germline ends. The CDR3 nucleotides are TGTGCCAGCAGTCTATGGGCCAAGGACAATGAGCAGTTCTTC. This encodes CASSLWAKDNEQFF.

This chain uses TRBV2 with TRBJ2-1, with 14 positions matching TRBD2. V gave up 6 bases and J gave up 8 bases; unmatched junction bases: 3. The CDR3 contains 14 residues. The germline gives CDR1 SNHLY, CDR2 FYNNEI. As DNA, the CDR3 is TGTGCCAGCAGCAGACTAGCGGGAGGGGATGAGCAGTTCTTC. It encodes CASSRLAGGDEQFF. The whole variable domain, remainder taken from reference TRBV2 and TRBJ2-1, is EPEVTQTPSHQVTQMGQEVILRCVPISNHLYFYWYRQILGQKVEFLVSFYNNEISEKSEIFDDQFSVERPDGSNFTLKIRSTKLEDSAMYFCASSRLAGGDEQFFGPGTRLTVL.

The rearrangement joins TRBV5-1 to TRBJ2-2; the match to TRBD2 covers 11 bases. Germline lookup yields CDR1 SGHRS and CDR2 YFSETQ. Trimming at V came to 6 bases and at J to 5 bases, leaving 12 bases not matched to a gene. This CDR3 is 17 amino acids long. This CDR3 reads CASTFSGRAVRTGELFF. CDR3 nucleotides: TGCGCCAGCACTTTTAGCGGGAGGGCCGTTAGGACCGGGGAGCTGTTTTTT.

This rearrangement joins TRBV29-1 to TRBJ2-1, with D maybe TRBD2 (6 bases). V was pared by 6 bases and J by 4 bases, with 16 bases between. CDR3 size: 14 residues. The germline V gene has CDR1 SQVTM and CDR2 ANQGSEA. The CDR3 region has the DNA TGCAGCGTCTTGGTTGGTCTAGCGTACAATGAGCAGTTCTTC. Translating gives CSVLVGLAYNEQFF.